This TCR beta chain comes out of a study of Ad26.COV2.S vaccination and SARS-CoV-2 variants. The CDR3 contains 13 residues. The ends lost 8 bases at V and 9 bases at J; junction bases unmatched: 11. As to treatment: around 19 received Ad26.COV2.S at low or high dose, single or two shots; several received placebo; per-sample allocation not given. The study sampled participants on day 63 after the first vaccine or placebo injection. Sequencing used immunoSEQ multiplex PCR; TCRdb keeps in-frame clones, though not all of them. The sample lists about 680,000 clones; more than 70% were seen once. J is TRBJ1-1 and V is TRBV12-3 or TRBV12-4; 8 positions match TRBD1. The sample here was peripheral blood, taken in a trial of Ad26.COV2.S vaccine versus placebo. This TCR was recovered from a person between 18 and 59 years old who received the Ad26.COV2.S COVID-19 vaccine or a placebo. The CDR3 DNA sequence: TGTGCCAGCCTCGCGACAGGGGACCTTCAAGCTTTCTTT. Residues: CASLATGDLQAFF.